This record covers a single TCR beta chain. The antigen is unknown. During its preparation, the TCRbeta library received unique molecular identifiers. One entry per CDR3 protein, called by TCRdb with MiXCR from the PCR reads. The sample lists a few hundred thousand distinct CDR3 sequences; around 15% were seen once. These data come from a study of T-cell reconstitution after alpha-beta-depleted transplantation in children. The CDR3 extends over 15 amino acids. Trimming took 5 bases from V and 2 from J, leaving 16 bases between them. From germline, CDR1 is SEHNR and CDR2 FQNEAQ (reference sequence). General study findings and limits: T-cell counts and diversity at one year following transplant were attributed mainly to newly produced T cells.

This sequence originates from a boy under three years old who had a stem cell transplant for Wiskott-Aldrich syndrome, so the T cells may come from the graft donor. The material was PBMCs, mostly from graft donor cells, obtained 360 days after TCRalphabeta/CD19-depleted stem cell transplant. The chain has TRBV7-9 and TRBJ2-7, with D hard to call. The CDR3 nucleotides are TGTGCCAGCAGCGGGAAGGTCGCAGTGGCCTACGAGCAGTACTTC. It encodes CASSGKVAVAYEQYF.